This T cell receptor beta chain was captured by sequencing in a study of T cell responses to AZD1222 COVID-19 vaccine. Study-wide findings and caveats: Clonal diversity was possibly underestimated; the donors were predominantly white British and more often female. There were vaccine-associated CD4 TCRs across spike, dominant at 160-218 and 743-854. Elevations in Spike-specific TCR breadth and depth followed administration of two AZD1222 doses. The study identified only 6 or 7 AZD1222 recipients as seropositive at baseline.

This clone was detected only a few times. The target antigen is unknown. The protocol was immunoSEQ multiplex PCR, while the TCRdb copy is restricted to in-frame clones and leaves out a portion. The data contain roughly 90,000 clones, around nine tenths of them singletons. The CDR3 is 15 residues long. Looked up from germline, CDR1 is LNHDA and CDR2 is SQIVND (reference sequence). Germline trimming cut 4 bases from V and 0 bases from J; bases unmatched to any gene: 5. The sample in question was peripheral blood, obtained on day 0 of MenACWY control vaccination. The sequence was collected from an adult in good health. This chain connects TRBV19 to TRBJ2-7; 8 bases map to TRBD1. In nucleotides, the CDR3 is TGTGCCAGTAGTAGCGGACAGGGATTCTCCTACGAGCAGTACTTC. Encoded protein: CASSSGQGFSYEQYF. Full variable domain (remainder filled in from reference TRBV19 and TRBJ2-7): DGGITQSPKYLFRKEGQNVTLSCEQNLNHDAMYWYRQDPGQGLRLIYYSQIVNDFQKGDIAEGYSVSREKKESFPLTVTSAQKNPTAFYLCASSSGQGFSYEQYFGPGTRLTVT.